This T cell receptor beta chain came from a study of cytomegalovirus exposure and HLA in healthy donors. PCR amplification relied on 60 Vbeta primers (plus 13 Jbeta primers). Profiled with immunoSEQ multiplex PCR; TCRdb holds only in-frame clones, not every one. The sample has about 77,000 clones, around 79% seen once. Concerning this clone: Its cognate antigen is unknown.

The study, taken as a whole, reports: Sequencing likely produced, as an artifact, a cluster of highly shared sequence variants.

The V gene lost 5 bases and the J gene lost 2 bases, with 7 bases spanning the gap. CDR1 and CDR2 from the germline V gene are MDHEN and SYDVKM. CDR3 size: 12 residues. The chain uses TRBV28 and TRBJ2-7; weak D call: TRBD1 (6 bases). This TCR derives from a man aged 40-49 years in good health and CMV-seronegative. The sample comprised PBMCs. Here the CDR3 DNA reads TGTGCCAGCAGTAGGGGGACCTACGAGCAGTACTTC. It yields the protein CASSRGTYEQYF.